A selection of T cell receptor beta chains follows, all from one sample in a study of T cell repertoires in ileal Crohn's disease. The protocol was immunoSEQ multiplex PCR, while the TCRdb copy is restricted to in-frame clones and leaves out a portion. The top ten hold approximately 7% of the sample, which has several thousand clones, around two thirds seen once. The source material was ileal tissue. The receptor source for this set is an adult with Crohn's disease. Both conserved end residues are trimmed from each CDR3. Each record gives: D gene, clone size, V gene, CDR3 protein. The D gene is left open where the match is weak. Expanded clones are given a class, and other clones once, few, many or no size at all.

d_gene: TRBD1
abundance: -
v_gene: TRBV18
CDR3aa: ASSPNIGDSYGYT

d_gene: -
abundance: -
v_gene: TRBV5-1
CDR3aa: ASSRRVRPLITDTQY

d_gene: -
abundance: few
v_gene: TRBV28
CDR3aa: ASSPRGSGYEQY

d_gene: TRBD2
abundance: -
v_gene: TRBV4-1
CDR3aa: ASSQGSSGGAYEQY

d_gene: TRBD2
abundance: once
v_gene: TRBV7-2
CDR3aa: ASSYRGGGNIQY

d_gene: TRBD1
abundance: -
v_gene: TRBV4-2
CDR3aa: ASSQDQGAPKNIQY

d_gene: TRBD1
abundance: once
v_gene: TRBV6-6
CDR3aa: ASAWTGRNEQF

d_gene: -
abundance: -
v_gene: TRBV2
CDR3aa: ASRVDFYEQY

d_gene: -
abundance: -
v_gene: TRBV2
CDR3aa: ASIPGWGAGELF

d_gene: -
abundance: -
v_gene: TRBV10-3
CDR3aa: AISEGGGTEAF

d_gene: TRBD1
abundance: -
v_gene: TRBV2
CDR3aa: ASSVRTGGPDTQY

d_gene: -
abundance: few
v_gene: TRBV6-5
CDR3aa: ASHSGNTIY

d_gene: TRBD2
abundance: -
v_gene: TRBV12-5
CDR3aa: ASGLTRTSVGTDTQY

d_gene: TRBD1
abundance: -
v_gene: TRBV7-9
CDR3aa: ASSYLPGQGGSYEQY

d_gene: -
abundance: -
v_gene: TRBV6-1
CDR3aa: ASRRISRTDTQY

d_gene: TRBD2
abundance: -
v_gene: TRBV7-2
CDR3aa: ASSLLAGGTRDTQY

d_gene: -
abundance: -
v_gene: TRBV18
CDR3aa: ASSPNQRGIRTEAF

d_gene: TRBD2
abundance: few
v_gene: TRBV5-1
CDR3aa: ASSGGLASFGGEQF

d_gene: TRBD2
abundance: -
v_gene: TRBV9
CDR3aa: ASSVAGAGGHIQY

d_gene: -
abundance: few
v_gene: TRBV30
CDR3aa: AWGPGNTEAF

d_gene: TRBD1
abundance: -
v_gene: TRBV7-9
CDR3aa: ASSAQGAFEKLF

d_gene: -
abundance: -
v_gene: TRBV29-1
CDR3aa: SVEIPRLTYNEQF

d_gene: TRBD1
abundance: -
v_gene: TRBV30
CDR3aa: AWGPTGVYTGELF

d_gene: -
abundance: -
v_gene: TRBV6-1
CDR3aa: ASSEEGVWGELF

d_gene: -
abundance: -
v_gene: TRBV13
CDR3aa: ASSLAEGQY

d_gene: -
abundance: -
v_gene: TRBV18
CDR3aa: ASSPRDRDTEAF

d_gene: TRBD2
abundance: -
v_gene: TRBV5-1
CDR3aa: ASSLILAGEETQY

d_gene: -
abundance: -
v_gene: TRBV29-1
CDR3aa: SAYRVGETQY

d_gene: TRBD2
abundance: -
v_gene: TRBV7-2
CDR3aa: ASSLAIRLAGGWDTQY

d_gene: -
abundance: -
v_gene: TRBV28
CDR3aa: ASSLSSYNSPLH

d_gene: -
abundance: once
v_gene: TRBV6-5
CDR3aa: ASNQQGLNSPLH

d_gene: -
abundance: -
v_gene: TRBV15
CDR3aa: ATSRDPGTEYGYT

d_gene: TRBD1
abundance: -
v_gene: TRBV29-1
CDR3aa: SVETGRGGYT

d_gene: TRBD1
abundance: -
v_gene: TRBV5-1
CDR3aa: ASSPGTGEEKLF

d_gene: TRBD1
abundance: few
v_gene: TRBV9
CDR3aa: ASSVQGETEAF

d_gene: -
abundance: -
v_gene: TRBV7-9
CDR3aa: ASSLRRGSLSKNIQY

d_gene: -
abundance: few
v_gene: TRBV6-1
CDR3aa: AILTPNYGYT

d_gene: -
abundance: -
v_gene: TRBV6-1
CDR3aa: ASSPGNFEKLF

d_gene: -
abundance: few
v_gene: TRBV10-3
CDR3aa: AISSAGRGGSYNEQF

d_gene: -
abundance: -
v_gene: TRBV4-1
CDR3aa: ASSQAGQVYEQY

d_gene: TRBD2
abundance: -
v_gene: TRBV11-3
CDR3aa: ASSLSGGGDTQY

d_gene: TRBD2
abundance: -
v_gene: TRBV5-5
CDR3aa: ASSWRLAGGYEQY

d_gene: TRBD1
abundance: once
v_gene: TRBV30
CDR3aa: AWVQGANSPLH

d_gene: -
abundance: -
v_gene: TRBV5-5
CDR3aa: ASGLAVYSYEQY

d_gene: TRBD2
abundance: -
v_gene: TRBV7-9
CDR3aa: ASSASLGGSTDTQY

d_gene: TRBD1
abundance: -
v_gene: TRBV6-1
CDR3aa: ASSASAGGTGELF

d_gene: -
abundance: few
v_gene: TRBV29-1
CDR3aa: SVEGGPGEWDTQY

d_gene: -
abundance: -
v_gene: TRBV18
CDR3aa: ASSDLGGTEAF

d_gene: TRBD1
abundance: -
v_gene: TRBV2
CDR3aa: ASSEQAGGMTEAF

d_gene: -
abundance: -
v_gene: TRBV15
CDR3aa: ATSRGRGSSTDTQY

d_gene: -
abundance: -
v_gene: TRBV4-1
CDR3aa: ASSPVGRGGANEQF

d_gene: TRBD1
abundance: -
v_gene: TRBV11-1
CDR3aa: ASSPARGTFWNTEAF

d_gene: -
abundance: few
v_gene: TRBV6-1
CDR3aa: ASTPRGGGYT

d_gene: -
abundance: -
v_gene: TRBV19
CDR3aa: ASSPTGWNTEAF

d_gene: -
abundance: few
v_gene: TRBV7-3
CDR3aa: ASGQPGSTEAF

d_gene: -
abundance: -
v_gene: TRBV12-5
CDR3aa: ASGLETGQPQH